This is a list of T cell receptor beta chains from one sample in a study of breast tumors, draining lymph nodes, adjacent tissues. TCRdb recomputed calls from the multiplex PCR reads with MiXCR, one row per CDR3 protein. The sample records about 130,000 distinct CDR3 sequences, 20% to 25% being singletons. Sequences were obtained from axillary lymph node tissue. These receptors originate from a female donor with breast cancer. Some clones in this sample may be carry-over from other donors' samples. Each CDR3 is given with its conserved first and last residue. The D gene is left open where the match is weak. Clone size is stated in some rows and not others, as once, few, many or a class when expanded.

V	size	D	J	DNA	CDR3
TRBV19	many	-	TRBJ2-3	TGTGCCAGTAGTATAGATGAGGGGGGGTTCCCAGATACGCAGTATTTT	CASSIDEGGFPDTQYF
TRBV6-5	many	-	TRBJ1-2	TGTGCCAGCACCCAACCGCGGCGCAACCCCTTC	CASTQPRRNPF
TRBV6-1	few	-	TRBJ1-4	TGTGCCAGCAGTTCCGGGTTCTATGAAAAACTGTTCTTT	CASSSGFYEKLFF
TRBV5-5	many	-	TRBJ1-6	TGTGCCAGCAGCTTGACAGATAATTCACCCCTCCACTTT	CASSLTDNSPLHF
TRBV6-2/TRBV6-3	-	TRBD2	TRBJ2-2	TGTGCCAGCAGGCCGGGACTAGCGGGAGGGCCCGGGGAGCTGTTTTTT	CASRPGLAGGPGELFF
TRBV12-3/TRBV12-4	many	-	TRBJ1-5	TGTGCCAGCAGTTTAGGCAGGGCGGGCAATCAGCCCCAGCATTTT	CASSLGRAGNQPQHF
TRBV9	many	-	TRBJ2-7	TGTGCCAGCAGCGTAGTACAGGGTGGTGAGCAGTACTTC	CASSVVQGGEQYF
TRBV4-3	few	TRBD2	TRBJ2-2	TGCGCCAGCAGCCAGCAAGCGGGACTAGCGGTTTTTCGGGGCGGGGAGCTGTTTTTT	CASSQQAGLAVFRGGELFF
TRBV20-1	many	TRBD2	TRBJ2-1	TGCAGTGCTAGTCGGACTAGCGGGAGTTATGAGCAGTTCTTC	CSASRTSGSYEQFF
TRBV10-3	many	-	TRBJ1-5	TGTGCCATCAGTCCGGGAGGGGGGAATCAGCCCCAGCATTTT	CAISPGGGNQPQHF
TRBV5-1	-	-	TRBJ2-5	TGCGCCAGCAGGCGGGACGGGGCACAAGAGACCCAGTACTTC	CASRRDGAQETQYF
TRBV7-2	many	TRBD1	TRBJ2-1	TGTGCCAGCAGCTCACCACAGGGGGCCAATGAGCAGTTCTTC	CASSSPQGANEQFF
TRBV6-2/TRBV6-3	many	-	TRBJ2-1	TGTGCCAGCAGTTACATGGTGGGAATAGCTGGCAATGAGCAGTTCTTC	CASSYMVGIAGNEQFF
TRBV18	few	-	TRBJ2-5	TGTGCCAGCTCTTCCGACATGGGGAAAAAGACCCAGTACTTC	CASSSDMGKKTQYF
TRBV20-1	many	-	TRBJ2-5	TGCAGTGGTCAGGGGTTTCGGGAGACCCAGTACTTC	CSGQGFRETQYF
TRBV10-3	many	-	TRBJ2-3	TGTGCCATCAGTGTTGGACATCCTTCTAGCACAGATACGCAGTATTTT	CAISVGHPSSTDTQYF
TRBV12-3/TRBV12-4	many	TRBD1	TRBJ2-1	TGTGCCAGCAGTTTATGGGACAGGGGCAATGAGCAGTTCTTC	CASSLWDRGNEQFF
TRBV11-2	-	-	TRBJ2-2	TGTGCCAGCAGCTTAAGTTTACCAGCGAACACCGGGGAGCTGTTTTTT	CASSLSLPANTGELFF
TRBV6-2/TRBV6-3	many	-	TRBJ2-1	TGTGCCAGCAGACTGGACCGGGTCAATGAGCAGTTCTTC	CASRLDRVNEQFF
TRBV29-1	many	TRBD1	TRBJ2-1	TGCAGCGTTGAAAGGGGGACCGGGACAGGGTCCTACAATGAGCAGTTCTTC	CSVERGTGTGSYNEQFF
TRBV12-3/TRBV12-4	once	-	TRBJ2-1	TGTGCCAACGGAAGGGGTCACAATGAGCAGTTCTTC	CANGRGHNEQFF
TRBV4-1	many	TRBD1	TRBJ2-1	TGCGCCAGCAGCCAAGGGACAGGGGGTACACTCAATGAGCAGTTCTTC	CASSQGTGGTLNEQFF
TRBV28	-	TRBD1	TRBJ1-5	TGTGCCAGCAGTACCGTACAGGGGAGTCAGCCCCAGCATTTT	CASSTVQGSQPQHF
TRBV25-1	many	TRBD1	TRBJ1-4	TGTGCCAGCAGTGAATTAAGTGGGACAGGTGGCGAAAAACTGTTTTTT	CASSELSGTGGEKLFF
TRBV25-1	many	-	TRBJ1-2	TGTGCCAGCAGTGGCGGGGAGGCGAGCTATGGCTACACCTTC	CASSGGEASYGYTF
TRBV5-1	many	-	TRBJ2-7	TGCGCCAGCAGCTTGGGAAACTGGGACCCTCTTTACGAGCAGTACTTC	CASSLGNWDPLYEQYF
TRBV20-1	many	TRBD2	TRBJ2-5	TGCAGTGCTAGCTCTAGCGGGAGTAGTGAGACCCAGTACTTC	CSASSSGSSETQYF
TRBV11-3	-	TRBD1	TRBJ2-5	TGTGCCAGCAGCCCCCGGAAAGGGGGCAGGGAGACCCAGTACTTC	CASSPRKGGRETQYF
TRBV6-5	many	TRBD2	TRBJ2-1	TGTGCCAGCAGTTACCCTGGGACTAGCAGAAATCCGGAGCAGTTCTTC	CASSYPGTSRNPEQFF
TRBV24-1	many	-	TRBJ2-3	TGTGCCACCAGTGATTTGGGCAGGGGAAGCACAGATACGCAGTATTTT	CATSDLGRGSTDTQYF
TRBV18	few	-	TRBJ1-2	TGTGCCAGCTCACTAACCGGGCCGAACTATGGCTACACCTTC	CASSLTGPNYGYTF
TRBV4-2	many	-	TRBJ1-5	TGTGCCAGCAGCCAAGAAGGGGTTAACAATCAGCCCCAGCATTTT	CASSQEGVNNQPQHF
TRBV11-2	-	-	TRBJ1-4	TGTGCCAGCAGCTTAGATGGAGGCTACGCAACTAATAAAAAACTGTTTTTT	CASSLDGGYATNKKLFF
TRBV9	many	-	TRBJ1-2	TGTGCCAGCAGCGTCAACACAAACTATGGCTACACCTTC	CASSVNTNYGYTF
TRBV30	many	-	TRBJ2-3	TGTGCCTGGAGTGAAACTAGTGCTAGCACAGATACGCAGTATTTT	CAWSETSASTDTQYF
TRBV7-8	many	-	TRBJ2-7	TGTGCCAGCAGCTTAGGCGGGATTAACGGCGAGCAGTACTTC	CASSLGGINGEQYF
TRBV5-1	many	TRBD1	TRBJ2-1	TGCGCCAGCAGCTTGGCCCTAGCCAGACAGGGGGCGGGATACAATGAGCAGTTCTTC	CASSLALARQGAGYNEQFF
TRBV6-4	many	-	TRBJ1-6	TGTGCCAGCAGTGACAGGGGTGGTTCACCCCTCCACTTT	CASSDRGGSPLHF
TRBV19	many	-	TRBJ2-7	TGTGCCAGTAGTATAGCCCCCTCAGGGGGGCGGAACGAGCAGTACTTC	CASSIAPSGGRNEQYF
TRBV3-1	-	TRBD2	TRBJ2-5	TGTGCCAGCAGCCAAGGGCAGCGGGATGGTGAGACCCAGTACTTC	CASSQGQRDGETQYF
TRBV10-3	many	-	TRBJ2-5	TGTGCCACTTCCGGGACACAAGAGACCCAGTACTTC	CATSGTQETQYF
TRBV3-1	few	TRBD2	TRBJ2-1	TGTGCCAGCAGCCAGGAACTAGCGGGAAGGGCTGAGCAGTTCTTC	CASSQELAGRAEQFF
TRBV5-6	few	-	TRBJ2-7	TGTGCCAGCAGCTTAAAAACCTACGAGCAGTACTTC	CASSLKTYEQYF
TRBV12-3/TRBV12-4	many	TRBD2	TRBJ2-5	TGTGCCAGCAGTAGGACTAGCGGGAGGGCCGGAGTAGAGACCCAGTACTTC	CASSRTSGRAGVETQYF
TRBV7-8	many	-	TRBJ2-2	TGTGCCAGCAGCGCCCTTGGGGGCCCGGGCGGGGAGCTGTTTTTT	CASSALGGPGGELFF
TRBV7-9	many	TRBD2	TRBJ2-1	TGTGCCAGTACGAGCGGGAGGAATGAGCAGTTCTTC	CASTSGRNEQFF
TRBV10-2	many	TRBD1	TRBJ2-1	TGCGCCAGCAGTGAGTCGAGAATTTGGGACAGGGACTACAATGAGCAGTTCTTC	CASSESRIWDRDYNEQFF
TRBV2	many	TRBD2	TRBJ2-5	TGTGCCAGCAGTGATCTGGGACTAGCGTCCGAGACCCAGTACTTC	CASSDLGLASETQYF
TRBV5-8	many	-	TRBJ2-1	TGTGCCAGCAGCCTTGGGATCATATACAATGAGCAGTTCTTC	CASSLGIIYNEQFF
TRBV5-1	few	TRBD1	TRBJ1-1	TGCGCCAGCAGCCTGACAGGGGGCACTGAAGCTTTCTTT	CASSLTGGTEAFF
TRBV19	many	TRBD1	TRBJ1-2	TGTGCCAGTAGACAGGGGGGAAACTATGGCTACACCTTC	CASRQGGNYGYTF
TRBV6-2/TRBV6-3	-	-	TRBJ2-3	TGTGCCAGCAGTCGCCGGGACCCGGGCACGAATACGCAGTATTTT	CASSRRDPGTNTQYF
TRBV2	-	-	TRBJ1-1	TGTGCCAGCAGCTATGGACGGGGCCTTGGGAACACTGAAGCTTTCTTT	CASSYGRGLGNTEAFF
TRBV28	few	TRBD1	TRBJ1-2	TGTGCCAGCAGGGGATCGGGACAGCGGTATGGCTACACCTTC	CASRGSGQRYGYTF
TRBV7-2	-	-	TRBJ2-2	TGTGCCAGCAGCTTAGGCACGGGAGCTGACACCGGGGAGCTGTTTTTT	CASSLGTGADTGELFF
TRBV2	many	-	TRBJ1-5	TGTGCCAGCAGGGGAGTTTATAGCAATCAGCCCCAGCATTTT	CASRGVYSNQPQHF
TRBV2	many	-	TRBJ2-2	TGTGCCAGCAGTGGGACAGCGAACACCGGGGAGCTGTTTTTT	CASSGTANTGELFF
TRBV6-1	-	TRBD1	TRBJ2-2	TGTGCCAGCAGATTAAGACAGGGGTACCAAACCGGGCTGTTTTTT	CASRLRQGYQTGLFF
TRBV12-3/TRBV12-4	many	-	TRBJ2-1	TGTGCCAGCAGTTTAGCGCTGCCCGTTCCCAATGAGCAGTTCTTC	CASSLALPVPNEQFF